Listed below are T cell receptor beta chains from one sample, sequenced in a study of Tregs in tolerant kidney transplant recipients. Libraries were prepared by immunoSEQ multiplex PCR; TCRdb keeps only in-frame clonotypes and omits some of them. The data contain about 50,000 clones, approximately 89% of them seen just once; the ten biggest clones take up around 15%. Sequencing was performed on CD8+ T cells from blood (PBMCs), taken 12 months after the transplant. The receptors here all came from a human patient who received a combined kidney and bone marrow transplant. The graft donor may have contributed some T cells. Both conserved end residues are part of each CDR3. Each record gives: J gene, D gene, clone size, V gene, CDR3 DNA, CDR3 protein. The D gene is left open where the match is weak. Some rows have no size entry. The others give once, few or many, or a class for an expanded clone.

J: TRBJ1-2; D: TRBD1; size: NA; V: TRBV5-1; DNA: TGCGCCAGCAGCCAGGACAGGGTTTGGGATGGCTACACCTTC; CDR3: CASSQDRVWDGYTF
J: TRBJ2-7; D: NA; size: NA; V: TRBV5-6; DNA: TGTGCCAGCAGCTTGGGCAGGCGCCTACTCTCCTACGAGCAGTACTTC; CDR3: CASSLGRRLLSYEQYF
J: TRBJ1-6; D: NA; size: NA; V: TRBV28; DNA: TGTGCCAGCAGTTTATCAGGCCGCAATTCACCCCTCCACTTT; CDR3: CASSLSGRNSPLHF
J: TRBJ2-3; D: NA; size: NA; V: TRBV4-2; DNA: TGTGCCAGCAGCCCGCCCAACCAACAAGATACGCAGTATTTT; CDR3: CASSPPNQQDTQYF
J: TRBJ1-3; D: NA; size: once; V: TRBV21-1; DNA: TGTGCCGTCTACAACCGGGGTAATGCAGGGGCTGGAAACACCATATATTTT; CDR3: CAVYNRGNAGAGNTIYF
J: TRBJ2-3; D: NA; size: NA; V: TRBV4-1; DNA: TGCGCCAGCAGCCAATCTGGGCTGAAACCAGATACGCAGTATTTT; CDR3: CASSQSGLKPDTQYF
J: TRBJ2-7; D: TRBD2; size: NA; V: TRBV4-1; DNA: TGCGCCAGCAGCCAATTAGGGCTAGCGGGGGACTCCTACGAGCAGTACTTC; CDR3: CASSQLGLAGDSYEQYF
J: TRBJ1-1; D: NA; size: NA; V: TRBV19; DNA: TGTGCCAGTAGTAATGGCGGAGAAGCTTTCTTT; CDR3: CASSNGGEAFF
J: TRBJ2-2; D: NA; size: NA; V: TRBV5-1; DNA: TGCGCCAGCAGCTTGGTCGTAGGCCGGGGAACCGGGGAGCTGTTTTTT; CDR3: CASSLVVGRGTGELFF
J: TRBJ1-1; D: NA; size: NA; V: TRBV28; DNA: TGTGCCAGCAGTTTGAGGGCGACTGAAGCTTTCTTT; CDR3: CASSLRATEAFF
J: TRBJ1-1; D: NA; size: few; V: TRBV2; DNA: TGTGCCAGCAGTGGATGGACAGAGAACACTGAAGCTTTCTTT; CDR3: CASSGWTENTEAFF
J: TRBJ1-1; D: TRBD1; size: NA; V: TRBV11-3; DNA: TGTGCCAGCGTTGGGACAGAGAACACTGAAGCTTTCTTT; CDR3: CASVGTENTEAFF
J: TRBJ1-6; D: NA; size: NA; V: TRBV27; DNA: TGTGCCAGCAGTTTATTGTCGGCCACGGGGAGCGCGATTCCACCCCTCCACTTT; CDR3: CASSLLSATGSAIPPLHF
J: TRBJ2-1; D: NA; size: NA; V: TRBV11-2; DNA: TGTGCCAGCAGCTTAGTCGCGTATGAGCAGTTCTTC; CDR3: CASSLVAYEQFF
J: TRBJ1-4; D: NA; size: NA; V: TRBV7-8; DNA: TGTGCCAGCAGCTTAATAGCGGTTACCGTTAATGAAAAACTGTTTTTT; CDR3: CASSLIAVTVNEKLFF
J: TRBJ2-1; D: TRBD1; size: NA; V: TRBV5-1; DNA: TGCGCCAGCAGCGCCCGGGACAGGGGCTACAATGAGCAGTTCTTC; CDR3: CASSARDRGYNEQFF
J: TRBJ1-1; D: TRBD1; size: NA; V: TRBV5-6; DNA: TGTGCCAGCAGCCCGGACAGGGTATGGACTGAAGCTTTCTTT; CDR3: CASSPDRVWTEAFF
J: TRBJ1-5; D: NA; size: few; V: TRBV11-2; DNA: TGTGCCAGCAGCTTATCGACAGGAAATCAGCCCCAGCATTTT; CDR3: CASSLSTGNQPQHF
J: TRBJ2-5; D: NA; size: NA; V: TRBV5-4; DNA: TGTGCCAGCAGCTCCAGGGGGGCAGGAGAAGAGACCCAGTACTTC; CDR3: CASSSRGAGEETQYF
J: TRBJ2-3; D: NA; size: NA; V: TRBV30; DNA: TGTGCCTGGAGCGCCGGAGGGGGCACAGATACGCAGTATTTT; CDR3: CAWSAGGGTDTQYF
J: TRBJ2-7; D: TRBD2; size: NA; V: TRBV6-1; DNA: TGTGCCAGCAGTGAAGCCAGCGGGAGCTCCTACGAGCAGTACTTC; CDR3: CASSEASGSSYEQYF
J: TRBJ2-7; D: TRBD2; size: NA; V: TRBV4-1; DNA: TGCGCCAGCAGCCACCGGACTAGCGGGAGCCACGAGCAGTACTTC; CDR3: CASSHRTSGSHEQYF
J: TRBJ2-1; D: NA; size: few; V: TRBV6-5; DNA: TGTGCCAGCAGACCCGGTTTTTTCGATGAGCAGTTCTTC; CDR3: CASRPGFFDEQFF
J: TRBJ2-2; D: NA; size: once; V: TRBV27; DNA: TGTGCCAGCAGTTTGAGTAGCGGGGAGCTGTTTTTT; CDR3: CASSLSSGELFF
J: TRBJ2-1; D: TRBD2; size: NA; V: TRBV7-6; DNA: TGTGCCAGCAGCTTAGGGGGACTAGCGGGATTTGATGAGCAGTTCTTC; CDR3: CASSLGGLAGFDEQFF
J: TRBJ2-1; D: TRBD2; size: NA; V: TRBV5-1; DNA: TGCGCCAGCAGCTTGAGCAGCGGGATTATGGGCGAGCAGTTCTTC; CDR3: CASSLSSGIMGEQFF
J: TRBJ2-3; D: NA; size: NA; V: TRBV4-1; DNA: TGCGCCAGCAGCCAAGATTGGCTAGGCACAGATACGCAGTATTTT; CDR3: CASSQDWLGTDTQYF
J: TRBJ2-3; D: NA; size: NA; V: TRBV27; DNA: TGTGCCAGCGCTAGGCCTACTAGCACAGATACGCAGTATTTT; CDR3: CASARPTSTDTQYF
J: TRBJ2-7; D: NA; size: NA; V: TRBV27; DNA: TGTGCCAGCAGATCAGGGGTCTCGACCTACGAGCAGCACTTC; CDR3: CASRSGVSTYEQHF
J: TRBJ2-7; D: NA; size: NA; V: TRBV9; DNA: TGTGCCAGCAGCGTATCTGAGACTGCTGGGGAGCAGTACTTC; CDR3: CASSVSETAGEQYF
J: TRBJ1-6; D: NA; size: NA; V: TRBV10-3; DNA: TGTGCCATCAGTGACCCCGACAGGCTGGAGAGTATTGGGCATAATTCCCCCCTCCACTTT; CDR3: CAISDPDRLESIGHNSPLHF
J: TRBJ1-4; D: NA; size: NA; V: TRBV9; DNA: TGTGCCAGCAGCTTCGGACAGAATGAAAAACTGTTTTTT; CDR3: CASSFGQNEKLFF
J: TRBJ1-1; D: NA; size: NA; V: TRBV5-4; DNA: TGTGCCAGCAGCTTGGAGGGCAGGGTGAGGCCGAACACTGAAGCTTTCTTT; CDR3: CASSLEGRVRPNTEAFF
J: TRBJ2-7; D: TRBD1; size: few; V: TRBV6-6; DNA: TGTGCCAGCAAGGGCGGGACAGGTCGTTCCTACGAGCAGTACTTC; CDR3: CASKGGTGRSYEQYF
J: TRBJ2-7; D: TRBD1; size: NA; V: TRBV11-1; DNA: TGTGCCAGCAGCGTCAGCACAGGGGGCTCCGAGCAGTACTTC; CDR3: CASSVSTGGSEQYF
J: TRBJ2-7; D: NA; size: few; V: TRBV6-1; DNA: TGTGCCAGCAGTGAACCCGGACAGCCAAACTACGAGCAGTACTTC; CDR3: CASSEPGQPNYEQYF
J: TRBJ2-2; D: NA; size: NA; V: TRBV14; DNA: TGTGCCAGCAGCCCGGACTACTACACCGGGGAGCTGTTTTTT; CDR3: CASSPDYYTGELFF
J: TRBJ1-1; D: TRBD1; size: once; V: TRBV7-8; DNA: TGTGCCAGCAGCTTAGCGCTAACAGGGGGGAATCTCTACACTGAAGCTTTCTTT; CDR3: CASSLALTGGNLYTEAFF
J: TRBJ2-7; D: TRBD1; size: NA; V: TRBV2; DNA: TGTGCCAGCAGTGACACAGGGGACCCCTCCTACGAGCAGTACTTC; CDR3: CASSDTGDPSYEQYF
J: TRBJ1-2; D: NA; size: NA; V: TRBV21-1; DNA: TGTGCCAGCCTCTTACCGGGACAGGGGGCTACTGGCTACACCTTC; CDR3: CASLLPGQGATGYTF
J: TRBJ1-2; D: TRBD1; size: once; V: TRBV9; DNA: TGTGCCAGCAGCGCGACTTCCCGGGACAGGGAATTGGGCTATGGCTACACCTTC; CDR3: CASSATSRDRELGYGYTF
J: TRBJ2-7; D: TRBD1; size: NA; V: TRBV7-9; DNA: TGTGCCAGCAGCAACCGGGACAGGCCCCACTACGAGCAGTACTTC; CDR3: CASSNRDRPHYEQYF
J: TRBJ2-7; D: TRBD1; size: NA; V: TRBV27; DNA: TGTGCCAGCAGTTTGTCGGGACAGGGTAACGAGCAGTACTTC; CDR3: CASSLSGQGNEQYF
J: TRBJ1-2; D: TRBD1; size: NA; V: TRBV9; DNA: TGTGCCAGCAGCGGGGGACAGCCAGACTATGGCTACACCTTC; CDR3: CASSGGQPDYGYTF
J: TRBJ2-2; D: TRBD1; size: NA; V: TRBV28; DNA: TGTGCCAGCAGTACACCTTACCTCAAGCCGGGACAGGGGTTAGACGCGAACACCGGGGAGCTGTTTTTT; CDR3: CASSTPYLKPGQGLDANTGELFF
J: TRBJ2-7; D: NA; size: NA; V: TRBV19; DNA: TGTGCCAGTAGATCCACCGGGGGTTTCCCTTACGAGCAGTACTTC; CDR3: CASRSTGGFPYEQYF
J: TRBJ2-7; D: TRBD2; size: NA; V: TRBV7-8; DNA: TGTGCCAGCAGCTTAAGTCTAGCGGGGACCTACGAGCAGTACTTC; CDR3: CASSLSLAGTYEQYF
J: TRBJ2-1; D: NA; size: NA; V: TRBV7-3; DNA: TGTGCCAGCAGCTCCGATGGGAGCTCCTACAATGAGCAGTTCTTC; CDR3: CASSSDGSSYNEQFF
J: TRBJ1-2; D: TRBD1; size: NA; V: TRBV5-4; DNA: TGTGCCAGCAGCCGAGGACAGGGGGCGATCCAGCCACATGGCTACACCTTC; CDR3: CASSRGQGAIQPHGYTF
J: TRBJ2-7; D: TRBD2; size: once; V: TRBV6-5; DNA: TGTGCCAGCAGTGCCCTAATTAGCGGGATAATAGGGCAGTACTTC; CDR3: CASSALISGIIGQYF
J: TRBJ2-1; D: NA; size: NA; V: TRBV4-3; DNA: TGCGCCAGCAGCCAAGACAGGGGCTCATTTGTGTCGCAGTTCTTC; CDR3: CASSQDRGSFVSQFF
J: TRBJ2-3; D: TRBD2; size: NA; V: TRBV7-8; DNA: TGTGCCAGCAGATACGGGACTAGCGGGCGAACAGATACGCAGTATTTT; CDR3: CASRYGTSGRTDTQYF
J: TRBJ1-1; D: NA; size: NA; V: TRBV19; DNA: TGTGCCAGTAGCGCAACCTTGGGCTACACTGAAGCTTTCTTT; CDR3: CASSATLGYTEAFF
J: TRBJ2-3; D: NA; size: NA; V: TRBV7-9; DNA: TGTGCCAGCAGGGCAGGGAACACAGATACGCAGTATTTT; CDR3: CASRAGNTDTQYF
J: TRBJ2-5; D: NA; size: NA; V: TRBV4-3; DNA: TGCGCCAGCAGCCAAGCCCCAATGGGAGTAGAGACCCAGTACTTC; CDR3: CASSQAPMGVETQYF